This TCR beta chain derives from a study of CXCR3-negative and CXCR3-positive naive CD8 T cells. Study context: A total of some 130 million TRB reads was generated, with about 1.5 +/- 0.3 million per library.

Germline V lookup: CDR1 SGHDN, CDR2 FVKESK. The CDR3 spans 13 residues. The authors made the TRB cDNA libraries by 5' RACE using UMI labels. TCRdb reanalyzed the 5' RACE reads and collapses them to one entry per CDR3 protein, without DNA. The sample holds over 70,000 distinct CDR3 sequences. The study's findings and limits: Similar levels of surface CD5 were seen between naive subsets; TCR strength was inferred from TRB CDR3 properties. After cryopreservation, CXCR3 expression dropped partially; most assays used fresh PBMCs.

As concerns this clonotype: Its antigen is undetermined.

This TCR was sampled from a human donor in good health. Some clones in this sample may be carry-over from other donors' samples. V gene TRBV14 combines with J gene TRBJ2-1; TCRdb lists TRBD1, though no DNA is available to test this call. Material: naive CXCR3- CD8+ T cells from blood. The subset denotes: CD45RO-CCR7+CD27+CD95- naive CD8+ T cells lacking CXCR3 (TNR3-). CDR3 in amino acids: CASSLSPYNEQFF.